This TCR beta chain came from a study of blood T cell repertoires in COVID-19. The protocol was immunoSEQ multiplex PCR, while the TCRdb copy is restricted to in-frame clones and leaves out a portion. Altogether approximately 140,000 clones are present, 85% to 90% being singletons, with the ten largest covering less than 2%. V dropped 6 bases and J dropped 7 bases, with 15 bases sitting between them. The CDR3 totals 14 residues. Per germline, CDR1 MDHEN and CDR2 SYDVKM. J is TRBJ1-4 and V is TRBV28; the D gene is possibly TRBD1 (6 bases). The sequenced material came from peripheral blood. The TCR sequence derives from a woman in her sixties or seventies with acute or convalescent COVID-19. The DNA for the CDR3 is TGTGCCAGCAGCTGGACAGAAAGGATTGAAAAACTGTTTTTT. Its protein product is CASSWTERIEKLFF.